This TCR beta chain was captured in a study of long-term antiretroviral therapy in people with HIV. Study-level findings and limits: HIV repertoires had narrower CDR3 length ranges than controls. The clones with expansion before ART were dominant in the repertoire at all time points.

The run of the v3.0 immunoSEQ assay was at survey level. TCRdb keeps only in-frame clones here, not all; method: immunoSEQ multiplex PCR. Here the sample spans roughly 23,000 clones, about 81% being singletons. The table lists this clone with a count of one. Antigen unknown. The CDR3 covers 16 residues. Germline V gene sequence: CDR1 ENHRY, CDR2 SYGVKD. With 2 bases removed from V and 7 bases from J, the gap between germline ends came to 20 bases. Here the sequenced sample was unsorted PBMCs, taken 1.5 years after starting antiretroviral therapy. The chain joins TRBV10-3 to TRBJ2-5; the D call may be TRBD1 or TRBD2 (6 bases each). This sequence was found in a man aged 25 to 40 with HIV. This CDR3 is CAISETGGDNEGTQYF. The CDR3 DNA is TGTGCCATCAGTGAGACAGGAGGGGACAACGAAGGGACCCAGTACTTC.